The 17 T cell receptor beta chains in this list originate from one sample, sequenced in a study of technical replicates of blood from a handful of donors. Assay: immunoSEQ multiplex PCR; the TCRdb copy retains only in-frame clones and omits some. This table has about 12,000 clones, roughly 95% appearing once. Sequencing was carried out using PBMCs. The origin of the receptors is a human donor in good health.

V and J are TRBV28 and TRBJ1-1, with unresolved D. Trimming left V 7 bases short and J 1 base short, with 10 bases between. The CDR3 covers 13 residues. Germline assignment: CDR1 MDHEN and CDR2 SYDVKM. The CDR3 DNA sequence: TGTGCCAGCACCAGGACTGCGAACACTGAAGCTTTCTTT. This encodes CASTRTANTEAFF.

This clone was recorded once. CDR3 protein: CSVERRQQPQETQYF. CDR3 nucleotides: TGCAGCGTTGAAAGGAGGCAGCAGCCACAAGAGACCCAGTACTTC. V gene TRBV29-1 combines with J gene TRBJ2-5; tentative D call: TRBD2 (5 bases). V was shortened by 2 bases and J by 2 bases, with 15 bases between the two germline ends. This CDR3 region has 15 residues. The germline gives CDR1 SQVTM, CDR2 ANQGSEA.

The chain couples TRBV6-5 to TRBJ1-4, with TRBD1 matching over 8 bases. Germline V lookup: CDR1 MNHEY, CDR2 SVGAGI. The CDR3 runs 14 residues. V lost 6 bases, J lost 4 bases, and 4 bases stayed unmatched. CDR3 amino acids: CASSRTGFNEKLFF. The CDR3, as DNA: TGTGCCAGCAGCCGGACAGGGTTTAATGAAAAACTGTTTTTT.

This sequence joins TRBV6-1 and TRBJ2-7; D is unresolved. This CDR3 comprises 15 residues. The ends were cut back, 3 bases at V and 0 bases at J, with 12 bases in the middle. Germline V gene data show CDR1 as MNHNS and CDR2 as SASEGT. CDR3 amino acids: CASSDGGTDSYEQYF. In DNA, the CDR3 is TGTGCCAGCAGTGACGGCGGAACCGACTCCTACGAGCAGTACTTC.

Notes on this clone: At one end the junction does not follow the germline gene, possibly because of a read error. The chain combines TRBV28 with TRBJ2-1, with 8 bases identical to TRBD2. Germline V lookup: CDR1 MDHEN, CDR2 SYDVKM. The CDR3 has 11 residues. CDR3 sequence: CASSSPGLDVF. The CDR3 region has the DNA TGTGCCAGCAGTTCGCCGGGACTAGACGTCTTC.

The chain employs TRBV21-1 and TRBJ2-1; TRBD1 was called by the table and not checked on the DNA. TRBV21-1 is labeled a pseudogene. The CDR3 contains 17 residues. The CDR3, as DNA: TGTGCCAGCAGCAATTTGACAGTCAAAGACAATAACAATGAGCAGTTCTTC. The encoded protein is CASSNLTVKDNNNEQFF.

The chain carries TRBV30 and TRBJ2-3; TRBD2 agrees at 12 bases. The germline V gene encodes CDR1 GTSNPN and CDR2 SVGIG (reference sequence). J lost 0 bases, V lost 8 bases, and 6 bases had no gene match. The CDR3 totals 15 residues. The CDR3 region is CAGTGTSGSTDTQYF. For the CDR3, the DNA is TGTGCCGGCACCGGGACTAGCGGGAGCACAGATACGCAGTATTTT.

The CDR3 protein is CASTAGRRQGDEKLFF. Here the CDR3 DNA reads TGTGCCAGTACCGCCGGTCGTCGGCAGGGGGATGAAAAACTGTTTTTT. The chain employs TRBV19 and TRBJ1-4; 7 bases fit TRBD1. The CDR3 runs 16 residues. The J segment lost 6 bases and the V segment lost 7 bases, leaving 14 bases of the junction unmatched. Germline values: CDR1 LNHDA, CDR2 SQIVND (reference sequence). Filled out from reference TRBV19 and TRBJ1-4, the complete variable domain reads DGGITQSPKYLFRKEGQNVTLSCEQNLNHDAMYWYRQDPGQGLRLIYYSQIVNDFQKGDIAEGYSVSREKKESFPLTVTSAQKNPTAFYLCASTAGRRQGDEKLFFGSGTQLSVL.

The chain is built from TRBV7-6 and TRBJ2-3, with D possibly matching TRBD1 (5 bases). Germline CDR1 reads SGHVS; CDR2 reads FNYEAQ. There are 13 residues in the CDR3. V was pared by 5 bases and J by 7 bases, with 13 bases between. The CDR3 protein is CASSLAREHTQYF. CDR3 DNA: TGTGCCAGCAGCCTCGCCAGGGAACATACGCAGTATTTT.

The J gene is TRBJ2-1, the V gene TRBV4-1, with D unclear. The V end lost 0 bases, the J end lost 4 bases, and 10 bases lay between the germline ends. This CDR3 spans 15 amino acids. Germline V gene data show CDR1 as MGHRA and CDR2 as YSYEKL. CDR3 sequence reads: CASSQDHDKYNEQFF. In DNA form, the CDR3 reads TGCGCCAGCAGCCAAGATCATGACAAATACAATGAGCAGTTCTTC.

CDR3 bases: TGTGCCAGCAGTGAAGATTCCAGTCAGTGGTGGTCCTACAATGAGCAGTTCTTC. The encoded protein is CASSEDSSQWWSYNEQFF. The gene calls are TRBV6-1 and TRBJ2-1; D unclear. V lost 1 base to trimming and J lost 1 base, with 17 bases between them. Per the germline V gene, CDR1 is MNHNS and CDR2 is SASEGT. The CDR3 is 18 residues long.

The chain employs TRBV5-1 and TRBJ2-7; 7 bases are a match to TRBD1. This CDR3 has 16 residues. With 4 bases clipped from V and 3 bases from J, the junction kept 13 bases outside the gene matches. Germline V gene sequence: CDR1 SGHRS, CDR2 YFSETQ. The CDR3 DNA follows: TGCGCCAGCAGCGTCTCCCGGGACAGACACTACTACGAGCAGTACTTC. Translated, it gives CASSVSRDRHYYEQYF.

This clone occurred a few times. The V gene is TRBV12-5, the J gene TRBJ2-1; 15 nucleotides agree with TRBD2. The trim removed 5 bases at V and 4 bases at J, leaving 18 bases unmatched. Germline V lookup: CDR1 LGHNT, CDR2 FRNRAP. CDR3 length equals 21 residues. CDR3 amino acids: CASGASYTGLAGGRLYNEQFF. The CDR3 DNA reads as TGTGCTAGTGGTGCATCCTATACGGGACTAGCGGGAGGACGATTGTACAATGAGCAGTTCTTC.

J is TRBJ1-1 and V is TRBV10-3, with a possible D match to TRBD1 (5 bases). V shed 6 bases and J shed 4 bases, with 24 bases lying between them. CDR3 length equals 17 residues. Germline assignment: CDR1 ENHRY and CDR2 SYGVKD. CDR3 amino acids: CAIRGGGSGQSGTEAFF. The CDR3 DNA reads TGTGCCATCAGGGGGGGAGGATCGGGGCAGTCGGGCACTGAAGCTTTCTTT.

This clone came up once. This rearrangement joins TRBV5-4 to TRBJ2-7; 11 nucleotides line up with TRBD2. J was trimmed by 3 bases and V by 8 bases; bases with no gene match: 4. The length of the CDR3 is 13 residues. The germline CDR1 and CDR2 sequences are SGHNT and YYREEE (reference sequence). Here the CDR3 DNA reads TGTGCCAGAGGGACTAGCGGAAACTACGAGCAGTACTTC. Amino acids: CARGTSGNYEQYF.

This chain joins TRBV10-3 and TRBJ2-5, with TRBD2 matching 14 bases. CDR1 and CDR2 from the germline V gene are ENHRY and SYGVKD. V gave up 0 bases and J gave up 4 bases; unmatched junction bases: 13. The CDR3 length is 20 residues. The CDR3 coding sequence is TGTGCCATCAGTGAGTCCAGTATCGGGGGACTAGCGGGAGCGAGAGAGACCCAGTACTTC. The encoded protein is CAISESSIGGLAGARETQYF.

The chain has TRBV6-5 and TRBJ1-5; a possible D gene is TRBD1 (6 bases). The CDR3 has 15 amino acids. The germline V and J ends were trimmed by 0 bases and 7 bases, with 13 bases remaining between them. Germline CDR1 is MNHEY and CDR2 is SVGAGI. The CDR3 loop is CASSYSAGARQPQHF. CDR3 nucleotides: TGTGCCAGCAGTTACTCGGCAGGGGCACGGCAGCCCCAGCATTTT.